The 24 T cell receptor beta chains listed next were all sequenced from one sample in a study of cytomegalovirus exposure and HLA in healthy donors. The primer mix had 60 Vbeta and 13 Jbeta primers. Only in-frame clones appear in the TCRdb table, and some are missing; sequencing was by immunoSEQ multiplex PCR. The data contain under 200,000 clones, 75% to 90% of them singletons. Sequenced sample: PBMCs. The receptor source for this set is a woman younger than 30 in good health and CMV-seronegative.

The genes are TRBV11-2 and TRBJ2-1; TRBD2 matches at 9 bases. This CDR3 has 15 residues. Germline V gene sequence: CDR1 SGHAT, CDR2 FQNNGV. Unmatched junction bases numbered 4, after V lost 4 bases and J lost 3 bases. The chain's CDR3 is CASSSRGGVYNEQFF. CDR3 sequence (DNA): TGTGCCAGCAGCTCGCGGGGGGGCGTCTACAATGAGCAGTTCTTC.

The CDR3 reads CASSVEDRTSGLETQYF. The CDR3 DNA reads TGTGCCAGCAGCGTAGAGGATAGGACTAGCGGGCTAGAGACCCAGTACTTC. V and J are TRBV9 and TRBJ2-5; 11 bases fit TRBD2. CDR3 length equals 17 residues. Trimming removed 0 bases from V and 4 bases from J; junction bases left unmatched: 8. CDR1 is SGDLS, CDR2 YYNGEE, per germline.

This clone was seen more than once but under ten times. The chain links TRBV6-5 to TRBJ2-2; unclear D gene. Germline V CDR1 and CDR2: MNHEY, SVGAGI. The V end lost 5 bases, the J end lost 1 base, and 11 bases lay between the germline ends. The CDR3 extends over 15 amino acids. The CDR3 nucleotides are TGTGCCAGCAGTAGATCTTACATGAACACCGGGGAGCTGTTTTTT. This translates into CASSRSYMNTGELFF.

This clone was seen just once. J is TRBJ2-7 and V is TRBV29-1; the match to TRBD1 covers 8 bases. The germline V gene encodes CDR1 SQVTM and CDR2 ANQGSEA. J gave up 2 bases and V 6 bases, and 6 bases lay outside the gene matches. The CDR3 is 13 residues long. The CDR3 protein is CSVRGQGPYEQYF. The DNA of the CDR3 is TGCAGCGTCCGCGGACAGGGACCCTACGAGCAGTACTTC.

The rearrangement links TRBV6-5 to TRBJ2-7; D is perhaps TRBD2 (6 bases). Germline CDR1 and CDR2: MNHEY and SVGAGI. The V end lost 4 bases, the J end lost 2 bases, and 12 bases lay between the germline ends. The CDR3 loop spans 14 amino acids. The CDR3 sequence: CASSSGGVPYEQYF. In DNA, the CDR3 is TGTGCCAGCAGTTCCGGGGGTGTACCCTACGAGCAGTACTTC.

V usage is TRBV7-6 and J usage is TRBJ1-4; D may be TRBD1 (6 bases). CDR1 is SGHVS and CDR2 is FNYEAQ in the germline V gene. V gave up 0 bases and J gave up 5 bases, with 10 bases separating them. This CDR3 is 15 amino acids long. The CDR3 is CASSLARTVNEKLFF. The CDR3 DNA reads TGTGCCAGCAGCTTAGCAAGGACAGTGAATGAAAAACTGTTTTTT.

The count of this clone is one. V is TRBV6-1 and J is TRBJ2-1; unclear D gene. The CDR3 runs to 13 residues. The V and J ends lost 6 bases and 6 bases respectively, with 12 bases between them. Germline assignment: CDR1 MNHNS and CDR2 SASEGT. CDR3 nucleotide sequence: TGTGCCAGCAGCCCTACGGTAGTCAATGAGCAGTTCTTC. Its protein is CASSPTVVNEQFF.

This chain connects TRBV5-1 to TRBJ1-2, with unresolved D. Looked up from germline, CDR1 is SGHRS and CDR2 is YFSETQ. Trimming removed 2 bases at V and 8 bases at J, with 13 bases between. The length of the CDR3 is 13 residues. The CDR3 spells CASSLVTEEGYTF. The CDR3 DNA sequence: TGCGCCAGCAGCTTAGTGACGGAGGAGGGCTACACCTTC. The full variable domain, rest sourced from reference TRBV5-1 and TRBJ1-2, is KAGVTQTPRYLIKTRGQQVTLSCSPISGHRSVSWYQQTPGQGLQFLFEYFSETQRNKGNFPGRFSGRQFSNSRSEMNVSTLELGDSALYLCASSLVTEEGYTFGSGTRLTVV.

The chain couples TRBV5-6 to TRBJ1-2; weak D call: TRBD1 (6 bases). The germline V gene encodes CDR1 SGHDT and CDR2 YYEEEE. V lost 4 bases to trimming and J lost 2 bases, with 15 bases between them. This CDR3 has 15 residues. CDR3 in amino acids: CASSLITGINYGYTF. CDR3 DNA: TGTGCCAGCAGCCTTATCACAGGGATCAACTATGGCTACACCTTC.

V is TRBV7-9 and J is TRBJ1-4, with 7 bases fitting TRBD1. The CDR3 spans 16 residues. From germline, CDR1 is SEHNR and CDR2 FQNEAQ (reference sequence). After removal of 2 bases from V and 0 bases from J, the junction contained 3 bases not matched to a gene. This CDR3 is CASSLNRGPTNEKLFF. CDR3 bases: TGTGCCAGCAGCTTAAACAGGGGACCAACTAATGAAAAACTGTTTTTT.

This chain joins TRBV2 and TRBJ1-1; D not certain. The CDR3 covers 12 residues. The V gene lost 6 bases and the J gene lost 3 bases, with 8 bases spanning the gap. CDR1 and CDR2 (germline): SNHLY, FYNNEI. In DNA, the CDR3 is TGTGCCAGCAGACAGATTCACACTGAAGCTTTCTTT. Its protein product is CASRQIHTEAFF. The full variable domain, rest sourced from reference TRBV2 and TRBJ1-1, is EPEVTQTPSHQVTQMGQEVILRCVPISNHLYFYWYRQILGQKVEFLVSFYNNEISEKSEIFDDQFSVERPDGSNFTLKIRSTKLEDSAMYFCASRQIHTEAFFGQGTRLTVV.

V is TRBV9 and J is TRBJ1-2, with 9 nucleotides matching TRBD1. CDR1 is SGDLS and CDR2 is YYNGEE in the germline V gene. V trimming: 6 bases; J trimming: 6 bases; junction bases outside the gene matches: 15. The CDR3 extends over 16 amino acids. CDR3 residues: CASTTSGDREGDGYTF. CDR3 bases: TGTGCCAGCACCACTTCCGGGGACAGGGAAGGAGATGGCTACACCTTC.

In this sample, this clone turned up a few times. The chain combines TRBV30 with TRBJ2-7; D uncertain. V lost 0 bases and J 2 bases, leaving 11 bases between the germline ends. This CDR3 spans 14 amino acids. Germline assignment: CDR1 GTSNPN and CDR2 SVGIG (reference sequence). CDR3 bases: TGTGCCTGGAGTGTCCGTCCCCCCGCCTACGAGCAGTACTTC. It specifies CAWSVRPPAYEQYF.

This rearrangement joins TRBV28 to TRBJ2-1, with D perhaps TRBD1 (5 bases). V shed 5 bases and J shed 2 bases, with 10 bases lying between them. CDR1 and CDR2 (germline): MDHEN, SYDVKM. This CDR3 comprises 14 residues. CDR3 DNA: TGTGCCAGCAGTCGGACAAATACCTACAATGAGCAGTTCTTC. Its translation: CASSRTNTYNEQFF.

The chain is built from TRBV16 and TRBJ1-1; TRBD1 matches 8 bases. Germline V lookup: CDR1 KGHSY, CDR2 FQNENV. The trim removed 0 bases at V and 0 bases at J, leaving 9 bases unmatched. The CDR3 is 18 residues long. The CDR3 spells CASSQSRGAGGLNTEAFF. CDR3 in DNA: TGTGCCAGCAGCCAATCCCGCGGGGCAGGGGGCCTGAACACTGAAGCTTTCTTT.

The V gene is TRBV2, the J gene TRBJ1-5, with unresolved D. Germline-derived CDR1 and CDR2 are SNHLY and FYNNEI. This CDR3 spans 13 amino acids. The ends were cut back, 7 bases at V and 0 bases at J, with 7 bases in the middle. The CDR3 reads CASKLYSNQPQHF. Written as DNA, the CDR3 is TGTGCCAGCAAACTATATAGCAATCAGCCCCAGCATTTT.

The CDR3 sequence: CASSLRAGWPGDSDTQYF. The CDR3 DNA follows: TGTGCCAGCAGCTTAAGGGCAGGGTGGCCGGGAGATTCAGATACGCAGTATTTT. This chain connects TRBV7-3 to TRBJ2-3; tentatively, D is TRBD2 (6 bases). Germline CDR1 reads SGHTA; CDR2 reads FQGTGA. The CDR3 is 18 amino acids. The germline V and J ends were trimmed by 1 base and 4 bases, with 21 bases remaining between them.

This clone was seen only a few times. The chain carries TRBV4-1 and TRBJ1-1; a possible D gene is TRBD1 (5 bases). V lost 4 bases, J lost 10 bases, and 25 bases lay in between. Germline V CDR1 and CDR2: MGHRA, YSYEKL. CDR3 size: 16 residues. The CDR3 reads CASSPSSKDGTKAAFF. The CDR3, as DNA: TGCGCCAGCAGCCCCTCTTCGAAGGACGGGACTAAGGCAGCTTTCTTT.

The chain joins TRBV6-1 to TRBJ2-1; 11 nucleotides line up with TRBD1. Germline V lookup: CDR1 MNHNS, CDR2 SASEGT. Unmatched junction bases numbered 4, after V lost 6 bases and J lost 3 bases. The CDR3 extends over 15 amino acids. The DNA for the CDR3 is TGTGCCAGCAGAGTGGGACAGGGGGTCTACAATGAGCAGTTCTTC. Encoded protein: CASRVGQGVYNEQFF.

V gene TRBV5-1 combines with J gene TRBJ2-3; TRBD1 is a possible D gene (5 bases). The CDR3 runs 15 residues. Germline V CDR1 and CDR2: SGHRS, YFSETQ. V gave up 6 bases and J gave up 0 bases, with 14 bases separating them. CDR3 sequence (DNA): TGCGCCAGCACCCTCCTAGGGGCTAGCACAGATACGCAGTATTTT. Its translation: CASTLLGASTDTQYF.

The J gene is TRBJ2-5, the V gene TRBV18; D is possibly TRBD1 (5 bases). Germline lookup yields CDR1 KGHSH and CDR2 LQKENI. This CDR3 comprises 12 residues. V was clipped by 5 bases and J by 8 bases, with 12 bases between them. The CDR3 nucleotides are TGTGCCAGCTCATACACACAGGAAACCCAGTACTTC. Translated, it gives CASSYTQETQYF.

The genes are TRBV25-1 and TRBJ2-5; TRBD2 matches 8 bases. Germline V gene lookup returns CDR1 MGHDK and CDR2 SYGVNS. There are 13 residues in the CDR3. The J segment lost 5 bases and the V segment lost 4 bases, leaving 3 bases of the junction unmatched. The CDR3 sequence is CASSVAGLETQYF. CDR3 nucleotide sequence: TGTGCCAGCAGTGTAGCGGGGCTTGAGACCCAGTACTTC.

The V and J genes are TRBV27 and TRBJ2-7; the match to TRBD2 covers 8 bases. CDR1 and CDR2 (germline): MNHEY, SMNVEV (reference sequence). The V and J ends lost 4 bases and 4 bases, in that order; junction bases with no gene match: 12. The CDR3 contains 16 residues. Here the CDR3 reads CASSSFLAGPFYEQYF. The CDR3 DNA sequence: TGTGCCAGCAGTTCCTTCCTAGCGGGTCCTTTTTACGAGCAGTACTTC.

V gene TRBV7-9 combines with J gene TRBJ2-5, with TRBD2 identical over 9 bases. Germline V gene lookup returns CDR1 SEHNR and CDR2 FQNEAQ (reference sequence). This CDR3 region has 18 residues. V lost 5 bases, J lost 5 bases, and 18 bases stayed unmatched. CDR3 in amino acids: CASSLLGPTSGHRETQYF. DNA of the CDR3: TGTGCCAGCAGCCTCCTGGGGCCTACTAGCGGGCATAGGGAGACCCAGTACTTC. Based on the CDR3 plus reference TRBV7-9 and TRBJ2-5, the full variable domain is DTGVSQNPRHKITKRGQNVTFRCDPISEHNRLYWYRQTLGQGPEFLTYFQNEAQLEKSRLLSDRFSAERPKGSFSTLEIQRTEQGDSAMYLCASSLLGPTSGHRETQYFGPGTRLLVL.